A single sample is the source of the 25 T cell receptor beta chains below, sequenced in a study of siplizumab effects on memory and regulatory T cells. The authors cocultured the mixed lymphocyte reaction cells at 37 degrees C for about six days. These receptors have no known antigen. The data were produced by immunoSEQ multiplex PCR, yet TCRdb's version contains in-frame clones alone and is incomplete. The sample has fewer than 20,000 clones; around 42% are singletons. The sequenced material came from CFSE-low (dividing) CD4+ T cells sorted from an allogeneic mixed lymphocyte reaction. The receptors were gathered from a human donor in good health; the cells came from an allogeneic mixed lymphocyte reaction.

J is TRBJ2-3 and V is TRBV7-2; D remains ambiguous. Germline CDR1 and CDR2: SGHTA and FQGNSA. The CDR3 is made up of 14 amino acids. Trimming took off 5 bases at V and 2 bases at J, with 11 bases between the two ends. Written as DNA, the CDR3 is TGTGCCAGCAGCCCTGGGGTAACCACAGATACGCAGTATTTT. As protein: CASSPGVTTDTQYF. Drawing the rest from reference TRBV7-2 and TRBJ2-3, the complete variable domain is GAGVSQSPSNKVTEKGKDVELRCDPISGHTALYWYRQSLGQGLEFLIYFQGNSAPDKSGLPSDRFSAERTGGSVSTLTIQRTQQEDSAVYLCASSPGVTTDTQYFGPGTRLTVL.

CDR3 sequence: CASSVQAGSYNEQFF. CDR3 DNA: TGTGCCAGCAGCGTACAGGCAGGGTCCTACAATGAGCAGTTCTTC. V gene TRBV9 combines with J gene TRBJ2-1; D is perhaps TRBD1 (5 bases). Germline CDR1 reads SGDLS; CDR2 reads YYNGEE. Between the trimmed V and J ends, which lost 1 base and 1 base, there was a span of 9 bases. This CDR3 contains 15 residues.

The chain carries TRBV5-1 and TRBJ2-2; D possibly corresponds to TRBD2 (5 bases). Deletions cut 1 base from V and 6 bases from J, with 13 bases between. Germline assignment: CDR1 SGHRS and CDR2 YFSETQ. The CDR3 length is 15 residues. As DNA, the CDR3 is TGCGCCAGCAGCTTGATAACCGAGGGCTCCGGGGAGCTGTTTTTT. Its protein product is CASSLITEGSGELFF. Full variable domain (remainder filled in from reference TRBV5-1 and TRBJ2-2): KAGVTQTPRYLIKTRGQQVTLSCSPISGHRSVSWYQQTPGQGLQFLFEYFSETQRNKGNFPGRFSGRQFSNSRSEMNVSTLELGDSALYLCASSLITEGSGELFFGEGSRLTVL.

The chain links TRBV30 to TRBJ1-6, with unresolved D. This CDR3 is 14 amino acids long. From germline, CDR1 is GTSNPN and CDR2 SVGIG (reference sequence). The ends were cut back, 4 bases at V and 4 bases at J, with 11 bases in the middle. This chain's CDR3 is CAWIRRDYNSPLHF. CDR3 sequence (DNA): TGTGCCTGGATCCGTAGGGATTATAATTCACCCCTCCACTTT.

The chain has TRBV19 and TRBJ2-3, with TRBD2 identical over 8 bases. The CDR3 is 14 residues long. V was pared by 7 bases and J by 4 bases, with 7 bases of the junction left unmatched. Germline CDR1 LNHDA, CDR2 SQIVND (reference sequence). The DNA for the CDR3 is TGTGCCAGTAAACGTCCCGGGGGGGCAGATACGCAGTATTTT. This codes for CASKRPGGADTQYF.

This clone was counted between two and nine times. The V and J genes are TRBV6-5 and TRBJ1-5, with 8 bases aligning to TRBD1. The CDR3 covers 14 residues. V lost 3 bases to trimming and J lost 6 bases; unmatched junction nucleotides: 4. CDR1 is MNHEY and CDR2 is SVGAGI in the germline V gene. The CDR3 sequence: CASSYTGGGQPQHF. CDR3 sequence (DNA): TGTGCCAGCAGTTATACAGGGGGAGGTCAGCCCCAGCATTTT.

With regard to this clone: The sample contains more than one DNA sequence encoding this CDR3. The V call is TRBV10-3, the J call TRBJ1-2; D not resolved. CDR1 ENHRY and CDR2 SYGVKD come from the germline V gene. The CDR3 covers 13 residues. Deletions cut 9 bases from V and 2 bases from J, with 13 bases between. CDR3 bases: TGTGCCATTTCCACAACGTCCAACTATGGCTACACCTTC. It specifies CAISTTSNYGYTF.

This clone was recorded a few times. The chain couples TRBV18 to TRBJ1-4, with unresolved D. Trimming removed 2 bases from V and 4 bases from J, with 14 bases in between. Germline V gene data show CDR1 as KGHSH and CDR2 as LQKENI. CDR3 length: 16 residues. In nucleotides, the CDR3 is TGTGCCAGCTCACCAAATAAGGCAGACCTTAATGAAAAACTGTTTTTT. Translation gives CASSPNKADLNEKLFF.

V is TRBV19 and J is TRBJ1-1; D unresolved. The germline gives CDR1 LNHDA, CDR2 SQIVND (reference sequence). The length of the CDR3 is 13 residues. Trimming removed 0 bases from V and 0 bases from J, with 2 bases in between. The CDR3 DNA reads TGTGCCAGTAGTATAGAATTGAACACTGAAGCTTTCTTT. Translation: CASSIELNTEAFF.

The chain carries TRBV11-1 and TRBJ2-3, with D possibly matching TRBD1 (5 bases). Trimming shortened V by 0 bases and J by 0 bases, and 10 bases separated the two germline ends. Per the germline V gene, CDR1 is SGHAT and CDR2 is FQDESV (reference sequence). The CDR3 has 16 amino acids. CDR3 coding DNA: TGTGCCAGCAGCTTAGCGCTGCAGGGAAGCACAGATACGCAGTATTTT. It is translated as CASSLALQGSTDTQYF.

By share of the sample, this clone is medium-sized. The gene calls are TRBV20-1 and TRBJ2-1; D unclear. This CDR3 comprises 10 residues. V was cut by 6 bases and J by 4 bases, with 4 bases left in between. Germline-derived CDR1 and CDR2 are DFQATT and SNEGSKA (reference sequence). CDR3 loop: CSADYNEQFF. The CDR3 DNA reads TGCAGTGCGGATTACAATGAGCAGTTCTTC.

This clone appeared a few times. The rearrangement uses TRBV28 and TRBJ1-2; tentatively, D is TRBD1 (5 bases). There are 13 residues in the CDR3. V gave up 4 bases and J gave up 6 bases, with 12 bases separating them. Germline assignment: CDR1 MDHEN and CDR2 SYDVKM. CDR3 coding DNA: TGTGCCAGCAGTTCCCCAGGGACCCATGGCTACACCTTC. Its translation: CASSSPGTHGYTF.

The rearrangement uses TRBV5-4 and TRBJ2-3, with a possible D match to TRBD2 (5 bases). Germline V gene lookup returns CDR1 SGHNT and CDR2 YYREEE (reference sequence). Trimming removed 4 bases at V and 2 bases at J, with 8 bases between. This CDR3 has 13 residues. CDR3 protein: CASSPGDTDTQYF. CDR3 DNA sequence: TGTGCCAGCAGCCCCGGGGACACAGATACGCAGTATTTT.

In its sample, this clone was seen once. The genes are TRBV6-5 and TRBJ1-1; TRBD1 agrees at 7 bases. CDR1 is MNHEY, CDR2 SVGAGI, per germline. V shed 5 bases and J 3 bases; nucleotides not matched to a gene: 3. This CDR3 has 13 amino acids. Written as DNA, the CDR3 is TGTGCCAGCAGTCGACAGGGCGACACTGAAGCTTTCTTT. Its translation: CASSRQGDTEAFF.

V gene TRBV15 combines with J gene TRBJ1-1; D gene unclear. Trimming removed 3 bases from V and 0 bases from J, with 5 bases in between. This CDR3 spans 13 amino acids. From germline, CDR1 is LNHNV and CDR2 YYDKDF (reference sequence). The CDR3 loop is CATSRQLNTEAFF. The DNA of the CDR3 is TGTGCCACCAGCAGGCAGTTGAACACTGAAGCTTTCTTT. The full variable domain, completed using reference TRBV15 and TRBJ1-1, is DAMVIQNPRYQVTQFGKPVTLSCSQTLNHNVMYWYQQKSSQAPKLLFHYYDKDFNNEADTPDNFQSRRPNTSFCFLDIRSPGLGDTAMYLCATSRQLNTEAFFGQGTRLTVV.

The chain combines TRBV4-3 with TRBJ2-3, with 7 bases that match TRBD2. V was pared by 3 bases and J by 6 bases, with 3 bases of the junction left unmatched. The CDR3 runs to 13 residues. Germline V lookup: CDR1 LGHNA, CDR2 YSLEER. CDR3 loop: CASSHLAADTQYF. The CDR3 region has the DNA TGCGCCAGCAGCCATCTAGCGGCGGATACGCAGTATTTT.

The chain recombines TRBV5-6 with TRBJ1-5; 9 positions agree with TRBD1. The CDR3 covers 16 residues. V lost 3 bases and J lost 7; bases outside the gene matches: 11. Germline V gene lookup returns CDR1 SGHDT and CDR2 YYEEEE. CDR3 sequence (DNA): TGTGCCAGCAGCTCCTCGGACAGGGGAACTCTACAGCCCCAGCATTTT. Translated, it gives CASSSSDRGTLQPQHF.

V is TRBV5-1 and J is TRBJ2-1; TRBD1 matches 7 bases. Trimming removed 2 bases from V and 1 base from J; junction bases left unmatched: 3. CDR3 length: 15 residues. Germline CDR1 SGHRS, CDR2 YFSETQ. CDR3 bases: TGCGCCAGCAGCTTTTCAGGGGGATCCTACAATGAGCAGTTCTTC. This translates into CASSFSGGSYNEQFF.

This sequence joins TRBV7-2 and TRBJ2-5; no reliable D call. The CDR3 totals 15 residues. Germline V gene lookup returns CDR1 SGHTA and CDR2 FQGNSA. Trimming took off 5 bases at V and 1 base at J, with 14 bases between the two ends. CDR3 residues: CASSRGPTAQETQYF. The CDR3 nucleotides read TGTGCCAGCAGCCGTGGACCGACCGCCCAAGAGACCCAGTACTTC.

The rearrangement uses TRBV28 and TRBJ1-2; weak D call: TRBD1 (6 bases). Germline V gene data show CDR1 as MDHEN and CDR2 as SYDVKM. CDR3 length: 12 amino acids. V dropped 8 bases and J dropped 8 bases, with 15 bases sitting between them. CDR3 nucleotide sequence: TGTGCCAGCCACACGGGGGGGCAAGGCTACACCTTC. It encodes CASHTGGQGYTF.

The CDR3 DNA reads TGTGCCATCAGTGACGGGGAAGAGACCCAGTACTTC. It encodes CAISDGEETQYF. The chain links TRBV10-3 to TRBJ2-5, with a possible D match to TRBD2 (5 bases). V was trimmed by 3 bases and J by 3 bases, leaving 5 bases between them. Germline CDR1 reads ENHRY; CDR2 reads SYGVKD. There are 12 residues in the CDR3.

The table lists this clone with a few counts. The chain joins TRBV7-2 to TRBJ2-1; tentatively, D is TRBD2 (6 bases). This CDR3 contains 12 residues. V dropped 4 bases and J dropped 9 bases, with 10 bases sitting between them. Germline values: CDR1 SGHTA, CDR2 FQGNSA. CDR3 in amino acids: CASSSQRVEQFF. The CDR3 DNA reads TGTGCCAGCAGCTCCCAGCGGGTTGAGCAGTTCTTC.

The chain uses TRBV5-1 and TRBJ2-5; D possibly corresponds to TRBD1 (5 bases). The V and J ends lost 0 bases and 9 bases respectively, with 15 bases between them. This CDR3 spans 14 amino acids. Germline lookup yields CDR1 SGHRS and CDR2 YFSETQ. In DNA, the CDR3 is TGCGCCAGCAGCTTGGTAGCAGGGTCTTTGGCCCAGTACTTC. It yields the protein CASSLVAGSLAQYF.

This clone ranks as medium-sized (0.01 to 0.1%). V is TRBV25-1 and J is TRBJ1-1, with D unclear. Trimming removed 6 bases at V and 11 bases at J, with 13 bases between. Germline-derived CDR1 and CDR2 are MGHDK and SYGVNS. The CDR3 has 11 residues. DNA of the CDR3: TGTGCCAGCAGCGAGGCCGTCCAGGCTTTCTTT. Amino acids: CASSEAVQAFF.

The CDR3 region is CASSLDFGGGRETQYF. DNA of the CDR3: TGCGCCAGCAGCTTGGATTTTGGGGGAGGTAGGGAGACCCAGTACTTC. The chain carries TRBV5-1 and TRBJ2-5; D is possibly TRBD2 (6 bases). CDR1 and CDR2 from the germline V gene are SGHRS and YFSETQ. Trimming left V 0 bases short and J 5 bases short, with 17 bases between. The CDR3 consists of 16 residues.